These 26 T cell receptor beta chains were sequenced from one sample in a study of monozygotic twins with inflammatory bowel disease. After re-calling the 5' RACE reads, TCRdb lists one entry per CDR3 protein, DNA absent. This sample's clone table lists approximately 330,000 distinct CDR3 sequences. The sequenced sample consisted of blood. The receptors were gathered from a human donor with ulcerative colitis or Crohn's disease, or a healthy co-twin of an affected twin (not recorded which).

V and J are TRBV6-5 and TRBJ1-6. The CDR3 sequence is 13 residues long. Per the germline V gene, CDR1 is MNHEY and CDR2 is SVGAGI. CDR3 sequence reads: CASSYSIGSPLHF.

The V call is TRBV5-1, the J call TRBJ2-5; TCRdb returns TRBD1, unconfirmable since there is no DNA. The germline V gene has CDR1 SGHRS and CDR2 YFSETQ. The CDR3 has 16 residues. CDR3 sequence: CASSLEGGQGEETQYF.

The rearrangement joins TRBV11-2 to TRBJ2-2. The CDR3 spans 15 residues. CDR1 is SGHAT, CDR2 FQNNGV, per germline. CDR3 amino acids: CASSLDRWSTGELFF.

The rearrangement links TRBV29-1 to TRBJ2-1; the TCRdb D gene call, TRBD1, has no DNA to confirm it. Germline CDR1 and CDR2: SQVTM and ANQGSEA. The CDR3 runs to 12 residues. The chain's CDR3 is CSVDRTGNEQFF.

The V call is TRBV10-3, the J call TRBJ1-3. The CDR3 has 14 amino acids. Germline V gene data show CDR1 as ENHRY and CDR2 as SYGVKD. The chain's CDR3 is CAIRPSGSGNTIYF.

The rearrangement joins TRBV5-1 to TRBJ2-7; TCRdb outputs TRBD2, but without DNA this stays unchecked. CDR1 is SGHRS, CDR2 YFSETQ, per germline. This CDR3 spans 13 amino acids. CDR3: CASRLAGAYEQYF.

The chain recombines TRBV12-3 or TRBV12-4 with TRBJ1-3; TCRdb indicates TRBD1, and absent DNA this call remains unverified. This CDR3 is 12 amino acids long. CDR3 loop: CASSTRPGTIYF.

The chain carries TRBV2 and TRBJ2-1; TCRdb indicates TRBD2, and absent DNA this call remains unverified. There are 14 residues in the CDR3. Germline V gene data show CDR1 as SNHLY and CDR2 as FYNNEI. The CDR3 sequence is CASTPQIFNDEQFF.

This sequence joins TRBV28 and TRBJ1-4; the D call of TRBD1 rests on TCRdb alone, since no DNA is present to check it. The length of the CDR3 is 14 residues. CDR1 and CDR2 (germline): MDHEN, SYDVKM. CDR3 protein: CASSFPGNNEKLFF. Full variable domain (rest looked up from reference TRBV28 and TRBJ1-4): DVKVTQSSRYLVKRTGEKVFLECVQDMDHENMFWYRQDPGLGLRLIYFSYDVKMKEKGDIPEGYSVSREKKERFSLILESASTNQTSMYLCASSFPGNNEKLFFGSGTQLSVL.

This chain connects TRBV15 to TRBJ1-4; the TCRdb D gene call, TRBD1, has no DNA to confirm it. The CDR3 consists of 13 residues. The V gene's germline CDR1 is LNHNV and CDR2 YYDKDF (reference sequence). The CDR3 reads CATTTWGTEKLFF.

The V and J genes are TRBV20-1 and TRBJ2-7; TCRdb's D call, TRBD1, is unchecked because there is no DNA. CDR3 length equals 13 residues. Germline CDR1 DFQATT, CDR2 SNEGSKA (reference sequence). The CDR3 reads CSARRGTVGEQYF.

The rearrangement uses TRBV7-2 and TRBJ2-1; the TRBD2 assignment by TCRdb is unverifiable without DNA. The CDR3 extends over 15 amino acids. Germline V CDR1 and CDR2: SGHTA, FQGNSA. CDR3 amino acids: CASSSQVAGGLIGFF. The variable domain in full, with the rest retrieved from reference TRBV7-2 and TRBJ2-1, is GAGVSQSPSNKVTEKGKDVELRCDPISGHTALYWYRQSLGQGLEFLIYFQGNSAPDKSGLPSDRFSAERTGGSVSTLTIQRTQQEDSAVYLCASSSQVAGGLIGFFGPGTRLTVL.

This CDR3 reads CASSPGELSFYEQYF. V is TRBV18 and J is TRBJ2-7. CDR3 length: 15 amino acids. From germline, CDR1 is KGHSH and CDR2 LQKENI.

The chain links TRBV29-1 to TRBJ2-5; the TCRdb D gene call, TRBD2, has no DNA to confirm it. The CDR3 length is 14 residues. CDR1 and CDR2 from the germline V gene are SQVTM and ANQGSEA. CDR3 amino acids: CSVPTSRGQETQYF.

The chain joins TRBV6-1 to TRBJ2-6; TCRdb designates TRBD1, a call that cannot be tested without DNA. This CDR3 region has 15 residues. In germline, CDR1 is MNHNS, CDR2 SASEGT. CDR3: CASSPGGLGANVLTF.

The chain links TRBV19 to TRBJ1-1; TCRdb names TRBD1, which stays unverified in the absence of DNA. CDR1 is LNHDA and CDR2 is SQIVND in the germline V gene (reference sequence). CDR3 length: 14 amino acids. Here the CDR3 reads CASNTGGVNTEAFF.

This chain connects TRBV7-6 to TRBJ2-2; the D call of TRBD1 rests on TCRdb alone, since no DNA is present to check it. The CDR3 has 16 residues. Germline loops: CDR1 SGHVS, CDR2 FNYEAQ. The CDR3 region is CASSRGQGANTGELFF. The full variable domain, rest sourced from reference TRBV7-6 and TRBJ2-2, is GAGVSQSPRYKVTKRGQDVALRCDPISGHVSLYWYRQALGQGPEFLTYFNYEAQQDKSGLPNDRFSAERPEGSISTLTIQRTEQRDSAMYRCASSRGQGANTGELFFGEGSRLTVL.

The rearrangement links TRBV5-1 to TRBJ2-3; with no DNA, the TCRdb D assignment of TRBD2 cannot be verified. In germline, CDR1 is SGHRS, CDR2 YFSETQ. The CDR3 consists of 16 residues. The chain's CDR3 is CASSLIPGPILDTQYF.

This sequence joins TRBV7-2 and TRBJ2-5. The CDR3 is 15 amino acids. Per germline, CDR1 SGHTA and CDR2 FQGNSA. The CDR3 protein is CASIKSGRLQETQYF. Full variable domain (missing parts from reference TRBV7-2 and TRBJ2-5): GAGVSQSPSNKVTEKGKDVELRCDPISGHTALYWYRQSLGQGLEFLIYFQGNSAPDKSGLPSDRFSAERTGGSVSTLTIQRTQQEDSAVYLCASIKSGRLQETQYFGPGTRLLVL.

The chain is built from TRBV18 and TRBJ2-5; absent DNA, TCRdb's TRBD2 call cannot be checked. The CDR3 is 16 residues long. The germline V gene encodes CDR1 KGHSH and CDR2 LQKENI. This CDR3 reads CASSASGTIPPETQYF. The whole variable domain, remainder taken from reference TRBV18 and TRBJ2-5, is NAGVMQNPRHLVRRRGQEARLRCSPMKGHSHVYWYRQLPEEGLKFMVYLQKENIIDESGMPKERFSAEFPKEGPSILRIQQVVRGDSAAYFCASSASGTIPPETQYFGPGTRLLVL.

This rearrangement joins TRBV12-3 or TRBV12-4 to TRBJ2-1; the D call from TCRdb, TRBD2, cannot be confirmed without DNA. CDR3 size: 14 residues. The CDR3 loop reads CASSPGTRGNEQFF.

The chain joins TRBV7-2 to TRBJ2-1; checking the TCRdb D call of TRBD2 is not possible without DNA. The CDR3 loop spans 16 amino acids. Germline assignment: CDR1 SGHTA and CDR2 FQGNSA. CDR3 residues: CASSLRSTGLASVAFF.

The CDR3 loop is CASSYSGGGQYF. The chain uses TRBV6-5 and TRBJ2-4; as DNA is missing, the TRBD1 call by TCRdb cannot be tested. Germline CDR1 MNHEY, CDR2 SVGAGI. CDR3 length: 12 amino acids.

The J gene is TRBJ1-5, the V gene TRBV5-6; TCRdb returns TRBD1, unconfirmable since there is no DNA. Germline lookup yields CDR1 SGHDT and CDR2 YYEEEE. The CDR3 sequence is 12 residues long. The CDR3 region is CASSRAFGPQHF.

The chain joins TRBV28 to TRBJ2-5; without DNA, the TCRdb call of TRBD2 cannot be checked. The CDR3 consists of 15 residues. CDR1 is MDHEN, CDR2 SYDVKM, per germline. The CDR3 here is CASSFASAVLETQYF.

The chain recombines TRBV3-1 with TRBJ2-1; TCRdb designates TRBD1, a call that cannot be tested without DNA. CDR1 is LGHDT and CDR2 is YNNKEL in the germline V gene (reference sequence). The CDR3 is made up of 14 amino acids. CDR3 sequence reads: CASSHPPPYNEQFF.